This T cell receptor (beta chain) stems from a study of blood T cell repertoires in COVID-19. Study-wide background: COVID-19 samples, acute and convalescent, were from the United States, Italy and Spain.

Sequencing was performed with immunoSEQ multiplex PCR; in TCRdb, only in-frame clones are kept and a portion is missing. This table holds roughly 430,000 clones, roughly 88% found once. Which cohort a participant joined came from the clinical history participants gave. The length of the CDR3 is 16 residues. V lost 4 bases to trimming and J lost 7 bases; unmatched junction nucleotides: 11. Germline loops: CDR1 SGHRS, CDR2 YFSETQ. Sequenced: PBMCs or T cells enriched from blood (not recorded which). The chain couples TRBV5-1 to TRBJ2-2; 9 bases fit TRBD1. This TCR was sampled from a middle-aged woman with acute COVID-19. The CDR3 region is CASSPNTGGAVGELFF. Here the CDR3 DNA reads TGCGCCAGCAGCCCTAATACAGGGGGCGCCGTCGGGGAGCTGTTTTTT.